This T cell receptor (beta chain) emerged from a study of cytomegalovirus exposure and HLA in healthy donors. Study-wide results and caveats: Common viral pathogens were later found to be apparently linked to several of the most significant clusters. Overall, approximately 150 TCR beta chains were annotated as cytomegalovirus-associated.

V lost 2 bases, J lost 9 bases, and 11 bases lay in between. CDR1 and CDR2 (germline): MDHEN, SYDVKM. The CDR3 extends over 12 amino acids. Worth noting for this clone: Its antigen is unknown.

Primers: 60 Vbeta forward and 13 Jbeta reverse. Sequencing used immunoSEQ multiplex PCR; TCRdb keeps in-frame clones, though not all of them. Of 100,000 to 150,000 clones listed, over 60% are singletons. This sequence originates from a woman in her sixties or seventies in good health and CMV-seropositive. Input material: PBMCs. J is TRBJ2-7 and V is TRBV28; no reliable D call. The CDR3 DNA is TGTGCCAGCAGTTTAGAGTCCGGTAGGCAGTACTTC. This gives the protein CASSLESGRQYF.